The source of this T cell receptor beta chain is a study of blood T cell repertoires in COVID-19. The CDR3 length is 16 residues. V trimming: 1 base; J trimming: 1 base; junction bases outside the gene matches: 6. Germline CDR1 and CDR2: MRHNA and SNTAGT. TCRdb's table, derived via immunoSEQ multiplex PCR, lists solely in-frame clones and lacks some. Of around 68,000 clones detected, around 87% appear once; the ten largest clones hold 6.5% to 8%. The sequenced material came from peripheral blood. The TCR sequence derives from a man aged 45-60 years with active COVID-19. The chain carries TRBV6-4 and TRBJ1-2, with 7 bases lining up with TRBD1. In nucleotides, the CDR3 is TGTGCCAGCAGTGACTGGGCAGGGGGTGATAACTATGGCTACACCTTC. Residues: CASSDWAGGDNYGYTF.